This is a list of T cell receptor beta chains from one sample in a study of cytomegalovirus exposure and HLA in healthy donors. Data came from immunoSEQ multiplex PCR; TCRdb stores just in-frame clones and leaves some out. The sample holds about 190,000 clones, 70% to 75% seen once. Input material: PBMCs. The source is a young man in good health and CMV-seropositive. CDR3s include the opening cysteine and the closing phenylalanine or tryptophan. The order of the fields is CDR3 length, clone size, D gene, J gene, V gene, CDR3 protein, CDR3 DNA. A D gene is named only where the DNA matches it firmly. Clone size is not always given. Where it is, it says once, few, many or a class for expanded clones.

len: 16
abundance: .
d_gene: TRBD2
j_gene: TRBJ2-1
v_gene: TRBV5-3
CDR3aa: CARSFERGYSYNEQFF
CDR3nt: TGTGCCAGAAGCTTTGAGCGGGGTTACTCCTACAATGAGCAGTTCTTC

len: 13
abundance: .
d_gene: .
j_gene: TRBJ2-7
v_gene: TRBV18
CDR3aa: CASSPGGTYEQYF
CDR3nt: TGTGCCAGCTCACCTGGCGGTACCTACGAGCAGTACTTC

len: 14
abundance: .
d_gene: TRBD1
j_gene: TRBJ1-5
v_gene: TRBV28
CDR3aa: CASSLGQAMQPQHF
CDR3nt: TGTGCCAGCAGCCTCGGACAGGCCATGCAGCCCCAGCATTTT

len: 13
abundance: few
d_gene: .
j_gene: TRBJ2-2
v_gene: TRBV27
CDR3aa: CASSFPGTGELFF
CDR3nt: TGTGCCAGCAGTTTTCCAGGGACCGGGGAGCTGTTTTTT

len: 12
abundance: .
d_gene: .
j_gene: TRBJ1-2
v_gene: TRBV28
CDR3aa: CASSMSNYGYTF
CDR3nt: TGTGCCAGCAGTATGAGTAACTATGGCTACACCTTC

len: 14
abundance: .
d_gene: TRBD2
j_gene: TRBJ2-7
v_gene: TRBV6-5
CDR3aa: CASSDRTSSHEQYF
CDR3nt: TGTGCCAGCAGTGACCGGACTAGCTCTCACGAGCAGTACTTC

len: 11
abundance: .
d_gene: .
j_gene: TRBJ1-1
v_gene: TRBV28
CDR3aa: CAVNERAEAFF
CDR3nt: TGTGCCGTTAATGAGAGGGCTGAAGCTTTCTTT

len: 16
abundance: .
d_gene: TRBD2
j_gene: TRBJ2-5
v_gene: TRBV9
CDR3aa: CASSPSSRGGKETQYF
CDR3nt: TGTGCCAGCAGCCCCTCCTCTCGGGGGGGGAAGGAGACCCAGTACTTC

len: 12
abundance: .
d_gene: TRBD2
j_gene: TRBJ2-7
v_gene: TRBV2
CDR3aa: CASSPGGYEQYF
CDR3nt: TGTGCCAGCAGCCCGGGGGGCTACGAGCAGTACTTC

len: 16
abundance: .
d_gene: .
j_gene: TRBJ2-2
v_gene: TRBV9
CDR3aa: CASSPKQGFWGGELFF
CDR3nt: TGTGCCAGCAGCCCGAAGCAGGGTTTCTGGGGCGGGGAGCTGTTTTTT

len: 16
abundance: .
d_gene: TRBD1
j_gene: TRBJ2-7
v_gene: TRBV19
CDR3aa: CASTPGKGQGAREQYF
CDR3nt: TGTGCCAGCACCCCCGGAAAGGGACAGGGGGCAAGGGAGCAGTACTTC

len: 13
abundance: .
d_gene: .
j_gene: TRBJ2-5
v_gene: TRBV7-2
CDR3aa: CASSPAGPETQYF
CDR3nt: TGTGCCAGCAGCCCTGCAGGCCCCGAGACCCAGTACTTC

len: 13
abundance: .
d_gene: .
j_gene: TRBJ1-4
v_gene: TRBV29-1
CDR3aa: CSVGQALNEKLFF
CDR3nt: TGCAGCGTTGGGCAGGCCCTTAATGAAAAACTGTTTTTT

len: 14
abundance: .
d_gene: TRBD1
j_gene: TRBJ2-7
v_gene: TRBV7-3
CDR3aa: CASSPGQGYGEQYF
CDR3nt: TGTGCCAGCAGCCCAGGACAGGGATACGGCGAGCAGTACTTC

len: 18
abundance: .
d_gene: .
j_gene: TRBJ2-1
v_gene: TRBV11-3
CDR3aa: CASSSGRTLSSSYNEQFF
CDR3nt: TGTGCCAGCAGCTCTGGAAGGACTCTCTCTAGCTCCTACAATGAGCAGTTCTTC

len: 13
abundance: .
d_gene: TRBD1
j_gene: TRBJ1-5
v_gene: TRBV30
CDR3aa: CAWGRQGNQPQHF
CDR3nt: TGTGCCTGGGGCCGACAGGGGAATCAGCCCCAGCATTTT

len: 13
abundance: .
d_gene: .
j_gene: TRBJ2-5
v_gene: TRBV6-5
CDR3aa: CASSYAGGETQYF
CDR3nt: TGTGCCAGCAGTTACGCTGGAGGGGAGACCCAGTACTTC

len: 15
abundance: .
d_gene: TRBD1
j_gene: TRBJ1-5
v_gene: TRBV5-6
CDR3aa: CASSQIDRADQPQHF
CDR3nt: TGTGCCAGCAGCCAAATAGACAGGGCCGATCAGCCCCAGCATTTT

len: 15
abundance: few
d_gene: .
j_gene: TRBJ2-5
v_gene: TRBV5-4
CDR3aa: CASSPGGPYQETQYF
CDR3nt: TGTGCCAGCAGCCCGGGGGGCCCGTACCAAGAGACCCAGTACTTC

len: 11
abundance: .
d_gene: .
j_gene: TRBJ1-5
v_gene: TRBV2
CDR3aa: CATRSSGPQHF
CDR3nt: TGTGCCACCCGTAGTAGTGGGCCCCAGCATTTT

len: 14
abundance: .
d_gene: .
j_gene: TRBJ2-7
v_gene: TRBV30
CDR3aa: CAWSREMGSYEQYF
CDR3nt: TGTGCCTGGAGTAGGGAGATGGGCTCCTACGAGCAGTACTTC

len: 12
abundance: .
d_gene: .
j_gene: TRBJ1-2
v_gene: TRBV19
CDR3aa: CASSPTGTGYTF
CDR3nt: TGTGCCAGTAGCCCGACAGGTACTGGCTACACCTTC

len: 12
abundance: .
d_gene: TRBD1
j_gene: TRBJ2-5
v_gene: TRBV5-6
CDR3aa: CASTLDRATQYF
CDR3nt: TGTGCCAGCACCTTGGACAGGGCAACCCAGTACTTC

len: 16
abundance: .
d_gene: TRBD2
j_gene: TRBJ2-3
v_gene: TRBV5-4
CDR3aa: CASSRLAGGSTDTQYF
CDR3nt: TGTGCCAGCAGCCGATTAGCGGGGGGTAGCACAGATACGCAGTATTTT

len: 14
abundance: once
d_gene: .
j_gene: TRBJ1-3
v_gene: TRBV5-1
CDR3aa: CASSLGGTGNTIYF
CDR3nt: TGCGCCAGCAGCTTGGGAGGGACTGGAAACACCATATATTTT

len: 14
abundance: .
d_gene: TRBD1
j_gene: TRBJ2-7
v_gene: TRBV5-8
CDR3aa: CASSTGTGGYEQYF
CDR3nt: TGTGCCAGCAGCACCGGGACAGGAGGTTACGAGCAGTACTTC

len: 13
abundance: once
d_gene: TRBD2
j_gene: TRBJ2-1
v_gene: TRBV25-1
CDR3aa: CASNLAGHNEQFF
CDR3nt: TGTGCCAGCAACCTAGCGGGGCACAATGAGCAGTTCTTC

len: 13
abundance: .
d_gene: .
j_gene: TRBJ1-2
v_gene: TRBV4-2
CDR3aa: CASSYRALYGYTF
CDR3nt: TGTGCCAGCAGCTACCGAGCTCTCTATGGCTACACCTTC

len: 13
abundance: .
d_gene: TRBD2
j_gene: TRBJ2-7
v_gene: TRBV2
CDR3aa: CASKAGEAYEQYF
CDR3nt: TGTGCCAGCAAAGCGGGAGAGGCCTACGAGCAGTACTTC

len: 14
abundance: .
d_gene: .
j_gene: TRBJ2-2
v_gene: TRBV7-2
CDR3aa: CASSLKGGTGELFF
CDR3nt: TGTGCCAGCAGCTTAAAAGGGGGCACCGGGGAGCTGTTTTTT

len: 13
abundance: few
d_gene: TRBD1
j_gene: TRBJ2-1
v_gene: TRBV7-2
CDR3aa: CASSPGQVYEQFF
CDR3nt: TGTGCCAGCAGCCCGGGACAGGTGTATGAGCAGTTCTTC

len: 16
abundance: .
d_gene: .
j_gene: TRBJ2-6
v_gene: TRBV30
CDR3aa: CAWKGPGTSGANVLTF
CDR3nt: TGTGCCTGGAAGGGTCCGGGAACCTCTGGGGCCAACGTCCTGACTTTC

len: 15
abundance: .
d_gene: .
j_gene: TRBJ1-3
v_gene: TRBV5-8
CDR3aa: CASSRTEISGNTIYF
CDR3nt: TGTGCCAGCAGTCGGACAGAAATCTCTGGAAACACCATATATTTT

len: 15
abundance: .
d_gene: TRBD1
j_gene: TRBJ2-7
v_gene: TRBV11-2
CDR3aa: CASSLGQGGLHEQYF
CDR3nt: TGTGCCAGCAGCTTGGGACAGGGGGGTCTCCACGAGCAGTACTTC

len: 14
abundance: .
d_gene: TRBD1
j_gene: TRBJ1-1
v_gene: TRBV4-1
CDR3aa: CASSQQQGSESAFF
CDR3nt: TGCGCCAGCAGCCAACAACAGGGGTCGGAATCAGCTTTCTTT